This T cell receptor (beta chain) was captured in a study of T cell clonality in common variable immunodeficiency. This clone was counted ten times or more. Its antigen is currently unknown. The read ends 3 residues before the CDR3 terminus; that terminus is restored from the germline J gene. This CDR3 is built from 15 residues. Germline CDR1 and CDR2: SGHNT and YENEEA. Trimming took 6 bases from V and 7 from J; bases not matched to a gene: 12. CVID and control samples used equivalent genomic DNA input. Generated by immunoSEQ multiplex PCR, the TCRdb table keeps only in-frame clones and is missing some. The sample is made up of 50,000 or so clones, none counted only once. Notes on the study in general: Compared with controls, CVID subjects had fewer shared TCRbeta clones. Fewer deletions and N-nucleotide insertions were reportedly seen in common variable immunodeficiency TCR beta sequences.

Sequencing input: peripheral blood mononuclear cells. The chain carries TRBV11-3 and TRBJ2-1, with 7 bases that match TRBD2. The TCR sequence derives from a person aged 18 to 70 in good health. The CDR3 protein is CASSVGAGDTNEQFF. CDR3 DNA (partial): TGTGCCAGCAGTGTAGGCGCGGGGGATACAAATGAG.